The rows below give T cell receptor beta chains drawn from one sample of a study of regulatory T cells in long-lasting Graves disease. TCRdb reprocessed the multiplex PCR reads via MiXCR and lists one record per CDR3 protein. The sample has 400,000 to 500,000 distinct CDR3 sequences; 20% to 25% are singletons. This specimen was peripheral blood mononuclear cells (PBMCs), taken when the disease was refractory, from a patient treated with antithyroid drugs. Receptors originate from a female donor with Graves disease. Each CDR3 is given with its conserved first and last residue. D genes are given only for firm matches. The size field is filled for only some rows; it gives once, few, many or a size class.

v_gene	d_gene	abundance	j_gene	CDR3nt	CDR3aa
TRBV29-1	-	-	TRBJ2-7	TGCAGCGTTGAAGAAGGCCTTTCTTACGAGCAGTACTTC	CSVEEGLSYEQYF
TRBV28	TRBD1	many	TRBJ1-2	TGTGCCAGCAGCCGAACAGGGGGTCAACCTAACTATGGCTACACCTTC	CASSRTGGQPNYGYTF
TRBV7-2	TRBD1	many	TRBJ2-5	TGTGCCAGCAGCTTGGTCGACAGGGTGGAGACCCAGTACTTC	CASSLVDRVETQYF
TRBV7-6	-	many	TRBJ1-1	TGTGCCAGCAGCTTAGCGCAGGTGGAGGGAATCTTCATGAACACTGAAGCTTTCTTT	CASSLAQVEGIFMNTEAFF
TRBV19	-	few	TRBJ2-2	TGTGCCAGTAGTATAGTGCTTCCCGGGGAGCTGTTTTTT	CASSIVLPGELFF
TRBV30	-	many	TRBJ1-1	TGTGCCTGGAGTGTTGGGATGAACACTGAAGCTTTCTTT	CAWSVGMNTEAFF
TRBV7-9	-	-	TRBJ2-3	TGTGCCAGCAGCCCCGGGACTTACGGCCGCGGGTCTAGCACAGATACGCAGTATTTT	CASSPGTYGRGSSTDTQYF
TRBV7-9	TRBD2	few	TRBJ2-7	TGTGCCAGCGGGTGGATGCGGGAGTCCTACGAGCAGTACTTC	CASGWMRESYEQYF
TRBV30	-	-	TRBJ1-2	TGTGCCTGGACCCTCCCTGGCTACACCTTC	CAWTLPGYTF
TRBV19	-	-	TRBJ2-7	TGTGCCAGTAGTATCACACCCCTTACCTACGAGCAGTACTTC	CASSITPLTYEQYF
TRBV29-1	-	-	TRBJ1-1	TGCAGCGTTGGTCCAGGGAACACTGAAGCTTTCTTT	CSVGPGNTEAFF
TRBV28	-	many	TRBJ1-5	TGTGCCAGCAGCCCGATCGGAGGTTTTCAGCCCCAGCATTTT	CASSPIGGFQPQHF
TRBV6-1	TRBD1	many	TRBJ2-5	TGTGCCAGCAGCCGGGACAGCTGGGAGACCCAGTACTTC	CASSRDSWETQYF
TRBV30	-	few	TRBJ2-2	TGTGCCTGGACCCTCGGGGGTCGTGCCGGGGAGCTGTTTTTT	CAWTLGGRAGELFF
TRBV29-1	-	few	TRBJ2-1	TGCAGCGGCTCGGGGGAAAATGAGCAGTTCTTC	CSGSGENEQFF
TRBV19	-	once	TRBJ2-1	TGTGCCACCATTGGCGGGGAGGACGAGCAGTTCTTC	CATIGGEDEQFF
TRBV13	TRBD2	-	TRBJ2-5	TGTGCCAGCAGCCCCGGACTAGCGGGGGCTGTGACCCAGTACTTC	CASSPGLAGAVTQYF
TRBV27	-	few	TRBJ2-7	TGTGCCAGCAGAGAGGATTATGAGGGGTACGAGCAGTACTTC	CASREDYEGYEQYF
TRBV12-3/TRBV12-4	TRBD1	many	TRBJ2-5	TGTGCCAGCAGTAATCCGGGACAGGTGGAGACCCAGTACTTC	CASSNPGQVETQYF
TRBV6-1	-	few	TRBJ1-5	TGTGCCAGCAGAAGGCAGGGGCAGAGATTGGGCAGCAATCAGCCCCAGCATTTT	CASRRQGQRLGSNQPQHF
TRBV10-3	-	many	TRBJ2-7	TGTGCCATCACAGATGAGTTTGGGACAAACGACTACGAGCAGTACTTC	CAITDEFGTNDYEQYF
TRBV10-3	-	few	TRBJ2-7	TGTGCCATCAGCTCCCGGGACTCTCCCTCCTACGAGCAGTACTTC	CAISSRDSPSYEQYF
TRBV19	-	-	TRBJ1-3	TGTGCCAGTATCCCCCCCGACGCCGGAAACACCATATATTTT	CASIPPDAGNTIYF
TRBV19	-	-	TRBJ2-3	TGTGCCAGTAGTCCCGGGCGCGGCTCGGGCACAGATACGCAGTATTTT	CASSPGRGSGTDTQYF
TRBV27	TRBD2	few	TRBJ2-7	TGTGCCAGCAGTCATGGCGGGAGTACCTACGAGCAGTACTTC	CASSHGGSTYEQYF
TRBV27	-	-	TRBJ1-6	TGTGCCAGCAGTTTTGGGCCGGGGAGCGAGGAACATTCACCCCTCCACTTT	CASSFGPGSEEHSPLHF
TRBV5-5	-	-	TRBJ2-7	TGTGCCAGCAGCCAGGAGCCCGGGACACATCTACGACAGCAGTACTTC	CASSQEPGTHLRQQYF
TRBV28	TRBD1	-	TRBJ2-7	TGTGCCAGCAGTTCGACCGGGACAGGCTCCTACGAGCAGTACTTC	CASSSTGTGSYEQYF
TRBV20-1	-	-	TRBJ2-7	TGCAGTGCTAGAACGGATGGGGGGGCTTACGAGCAGTACTTC	CSARTDGGAYEQYF
TRBV29-1	-	-	TRBJ1-2	TGCAGCGTTTACGGGGCCCAGGGAGGCTACACCTTC	CSVYGAQGGYTF
TRBV29-1	-	few	TRBJ1-2	TGCAGCGTTGAAGATGGGCGCAGAGGACACTATGGCTACACCTTC	CSVEDGRRGHYGYTF
TRBV7-9	-	-	TRBJ1-4	TGTGCCAGCAGCTTCCCCCCGGGGCGAACTAATGAAAAACTGTTTTTT	CASSFPPGRTNEKLFF
TRBV5-4	-	-	TRBJ1-1	TGTGCCAGCTTCACTGGTACTCAGGGACGAGACACTGAAGCTTTCTTT	CASFTGTQGRDTEAFF
TRBV7-2	-	many	TRBJ1-3	TGTGCCAGCAGCTCCGGCTCCTCTGGAAACACCATATATTTT	CASSSGSSGNTIYF
TRBV20-1	-	-	TRBJ2-3	TGCAGTGTTCGACTTGCACTAGCCTTGTCAGATACGCAGTATTTT	CSVRLALALSDTQYF
TRBV3-1	-	many	TRBJ2-7	TGTGCCAGCAGCCAAGGCTCCGAGCAGTACTTC	CASSQGSEQYF
TRBV11-3	-	-	TRBJ2-4	TGTGCCAGCAGCTTATCAATTAGCGGAAAAAACATTCAGTACTTC	CASSLSISGKNIQYF
TRBV12-3/TRBV12-4	TRBD1	few	TRBJ1-2	TGTGCCAGCAGCTGGGGACAGGGTGGAGGCTACACCTTC	CASSWGQGGGYTF
TRBV20-1	-	few	TRBJ2-7	TGCAGTGCTGAGGGGGAGGGGGCCAGGGAGCAGTACTTC	CSAEGEGAREQYF